The next 21 T cell receptor beta chains were all read from a single sample in a study of blood T cell repertoires in COVID-19. Data came from immunoSEQ multiplex PCR; TCRdb stores just in-frame clones and leaves some out. The sample consists of 200,000 to 300,000 clones, 70% to 80% of them appearing once. Sequenced material: peripheral blood. Receptors were obtained from a woman older than 75 with acute or convalescent COVID-19.

The chain has TRBV4-1 and TRBJ1-4; D is ambiguous. Germline V gene sequence: CDR1 MGHRA, CDR2 YSYEKL. The germline V and J ends were trimmed by 0 bases and 4 bases, with 18 bases remaining between them. This CDR3 is built from 18 residues. The CDR3 DNA is TGCGCCAGCAGCCAAGACGGTATCGTTCGGGTCCGTAATGAAAAACTGTTTTTT. Translation: CASSQDGIVRVRNEKLFF.

The chain has TRBV4-3 and TRBJ2-6; weak D call: TRBD1 (5 bases). Germline CDR1 is LGHNA and CDR2 is YSLEER. This CDR3 is built from 19 residues. The ends were cut back, 0 bases at V and 1 base at J, with 16 bases in the middle. CDR3 region: CASSQELGLGLSGANVLTF. The CDR3 DNA is TGCGCCAGCAGCCAAGAATTGGGGCTAGGGCTTTCTGGGGCCAACGTCCTGACTTTC.

This clone was observed a handful of times. The chain has TRBV5-1 and TRBJ2-7, with TRBD1 identical over 7 bases. The CDR3 has 13 amino acids. Trimming took 4 bases from V and 3 from J; bases not matched to a gene: 4. Looked up from germline, CDR1 is SGHRS and CDR2 is YFSETQ. DNA of the CDR3: TGCGCCAGCAGCGAGGGACAGCGCTACGAGCAGTACTTC. This codes for CASSEGQRYEQYF.

This clone was counted a single time. The V call is TRBV11-2, the J call TRBJ2-3, with D possibly being TRBD1 (5 bases). Trimming cost V 8 bases and J 5 bases, with 8 bases left between them. Germline V gene sequence: CDR1 SGHAT, CDR2 FQNNGV. The CDR3 runs 11 residues. The CDR3 DNA is TGTGCCAGCGGGGCCAAAGATACGCAGTATTTT. It yields the protein CASGAKDTQYF.

The chain employs TRBV5-1 and TRBJ1-3; TRBD1 matches at 9 bases. CDR1 is SGHRS, CDR2 YFSETQ, per germline. V shed 0 bases and J 3 bases; nucleotides not matched to a gene: 4. This CDR3 region has 16 residues. CDR3 in DNA: TGCGCCAGCAGCTTGGGGGGACAGGGAAGTGGAAACACCATATATTTT. Amino acid sequence: CASSLGGQGSGNTIYF. Combining the CDR3 with reference TRBV5-1 and TRBJ1-3 gives the whole variable domain KAGVTQTPRYLIKTRGQQVTLSCSPISGHRSVSWYQQTPGQGLQFLFEYFSETQRNKGNFPGRFSGRQFSNSRSEMNVSTLELGDSALYLCASSLGGQGSGNTIYFGEGSWLTVV.

The rearrangement links TRBV7-2 to TRBJ1-2; D possibly corresponds to TRBD1 (6 bases). V was clipped by 4 bases and J by 2 bases, with 17 bases between them. This CDR3 is 16 amino acids long. From germline, CDR1 is SGHTA and CDR2 FQGNSA. CDR3 in DNA: TGTGCCAGCAGCTCTCAGCCCGGGACACCAAACTATGGCTACACCTTC. This codes for CASSSQPGTPNYGYTF.

The chain joins TRBV6-5 to TRBJ2-1; D is ambiguous. The germline V gene encodes CDR1 MNHEY and CDR2 SVGAGI. Trimming pared 10 bases from V and 1 base from J, leaving 14 bases between. This CDR3 spans 14 amino acids. The CDR3 DNA reads as TGTGCCACAGGCTACCGTTCGTCCTACAATGAGCAGTTCTTC. Translated: CATGYRSSYNEQFF.

The chain uses TRBV4-3 and TRBJ1-2, with TRBD1 matching 10 bases. The ends lost 1 base at V and 2 bases at J; junction bases unmatched: 10. Germline V lookup: CDR1 LGHNA, CDR2 YSLEER. This CDR3 is built from 18 residues. The CDR3 reads CASSQAGTGEYGNYGYTF. The CDR3 DNA reads as TGCGCCAGCAGCCAAGCCGGGACAGGGGAGTACGGAAACTATGGCTACACCTTC.

The gene calls are TRBV19 and TRBJ1-5; no firm D call. The V end lost 2 bases, the J end lost 7 bases, and 12 bases lay between the germline ends. The CDR3 length is 14 residues. The germline CDR1 and CDR2 sequences are LNHDA and SQIVND (reference sequence). The CDR3 DNA follows: TGTGCCAGTAGTATAATTCGGGGATCCCAGCCCCAGCATTTT. Protein product: CASSIIRGSQPQHF.

V is TRBV5-1 and J is TRBJ2-5, with 15 bases fitting TRBD2. V gave up 0 bases and J gave up 5 bases; unmatched junction bases: 5. Germline CDR1 SGHRS, CDR2 YFSETQ. The CDR3 covers 17 residues. CDR3 sequence reads: CASSLGTSGRAPETQYF. The CDR3, as DNA: TGCGCCAGCAGCTTGGGGACTAGCGGGAGGGCCCCGGAGACCCAGTACTTC.

This clone appeared a single time. V usage is TRBV7-2 and J usage is TRBJ1-2, with D perhaps TRBD1 (5 bases). In germline, CDR1 is SGHTA, CDR2 FQGNSA. The CDR3 consists of 14 residues. The V end lost 1 base, the J end lost 2 bases, and 8 bases lay between the germline ends. The DNA of the CDR3 is TGTGCCAGCAGCTTAGATAAGGGGAACTATGGCTACACCTTC. This translates into CASSLDKGNYGYTF. The whole variable domain, remainder taken from reference TRBV7-2 and TRBJ1-2, is GAGVSQSPSNKVTEKGKDVELRCDPISGHTALYWYRQSLGQGLEFLIYFQGNSAPDKSGLPSDRFSAERTGGSVSTLTIQRTQQEDSAVYLCASSLDKGNYGYTFGSGTRLTVV.

This chain uses TRBV3-1 (or the pseudogene TRBV3-2) with TRBJ2-1, with TRBD2 matching 9 bases. This CDR3 has 14 amino acids. CDR1 is LGHDT, CDR2 YNNKEL, per germline (reference sequence). V lost 7 bases and J lost 5; bases outside the gene matches: 6. CDR3 nucleotide sequence: TGTGCCAGCAATATAGCGGGAGCAAACAATGAGCAGTTCTTC. As protein: CASNIAGANNEQFF.

V gene TRBV7-9 combines with J gene TRBJ1-5; D is perhaps TRBD1 (5 bases). V lost 4 bases to trimming and J lost 9 bases, with 22 bases between them. Germline V gene data show CDR1 as SEHNR and CDR2 as FQNEAQ (reference sequence). The CDR3 consists of 16 residues. In nucleotides, the CDR3 is TGTGCCAGCAGCTCCGACCACGGGACTAAGGGTCGGCCCCAGCATTTT. Amino acid sequence: CASSSDHGTKGRPQHF.

The table lists this clone with a few counts. The CDR3 DNA reads as TGTGCCAGCAGTGAGCCGGGACAGGGAAAAGTAAAACTGTTTTTT. It specifies CASSEPGQGKVKLFF. The chain joins TRBV25-1 to TRBJ1-4; 9 nucleotides match TRBD1. Germline V gives CDR1 MGHDK, CDR2 SYGVNS. The CDR3 consists of 15 residues. J was trimmed by 10 bases and V by 3 bases; bases with no gene match: 9.

This chain connects TRBV11-3 to TRBJ2-7; perhaps TRBD2 as D (5 bases). The CDR3 covers 13 residues. The germline V gene has CDR1 SGHNT and CDR2 YENEEA. The V gene lost 3 bases and the J gene lost 5 bases, with 11 bases spanning the gap. The CDR3 here is CASSFSSTHEQYF. As DNA, the CDR3 is TGTGCCAGCAGCTTTTCTAGCACCCACGAGCAGTACTTC.

The V gene is TRBV7-6, the J gene TRBJ2-5; a possible D gene is TRBD2 (5 bases). The V and J ends lost 8 bases and 5 bases respectively, with 21 bases between them. The CDR3 sequence is 15 residues long. In germline, CDR1 is SGHVS, CDR2 FNYEAQ. The CDR3 loop is CASGRTGSVRETQYF. Here the CDR3 DNA reads TGTGCCAGCGGTCGGACGGGGTCGGTACGGGAGACCCAGTACTTC.

This clone was seen once. The chain joins TRBV11-2 to TRBJ2-5; TRBD1 is a possible D gene (6 bases). V gave up 2 bases and J gave up 5 bases, with 18 bases separating them. The CDR3 has 16 amino acids. Per the germline V gene, CDR1 is SGHAT and CDR2 is FQNNGV. The CDR3 DNA follows: TGTGCCAGCAGCTTAAGCAGGGGCGGATTACAGGAGACCCAGTACTTC. It translates to CASSLSRGGLQETQYF.

The rearrangement joins TRBV5-1 to TRBJ1-5, with 9 bases that match TRBD1. V trimming: 5 bases; J trimming: 2 bases; junction bases outside the gene matches: 5. This CDR3 is built from 15 residues. The germline gives CDR1 SGHRS, CDR2 YFSETQ. The CDR3 nucleotides are TGCGCCAGCAGTCCCGGGACAGGGCGCAATCAGCCCCAGCATTTT. Its translation is CASSPGTGRNQPQHF.

This chain uses TRBV10-3 with TRBJ1-6; D is unclear. The CDR3 has 15 amino acids. From germline, CDR1 is ENHRY and CDR2 SYGVKD. Trimming shortened V by 0 bases and J by 13 bases, and 16 bases separated the two germline ends. For the CDR3, the DNA is TGTGCCATCAGTGAGTCAGGGAGAAGTTCTTCTCCCCTCCACTTT. This gives the protein CAISESGRSSSPLHF.

The V gene is TRBV9, the J gene TRBJ2-5; 11 bases match TRBD2. Germline V CDR1 and CDR2: SGDLS, YYNGEE. The V gene end was trimmed by 0 bases and the J gene end by 4 bases; junction bases not matched to a gene: 5. The CDR3 spans 16 residues. This CDR3 reads CASSVGALAGVETQYF. The CDR3 nucleotides are TGTGCCAGCAGCGTAGGGGCACTAGCGGGAGTAGAGACCCAGTACTTC.

The chain combines TRBV7-7 with TRBJ2-5, with 12 bases fitting TRBD2. The CDR3 is 15 amino acids. CDR1 is SSHAT, CDR2 FNYEAQ, per germline (reference sequence). V lost 4 bases and J lost 2; bases outside the gene matches: 2. CDR3 DNA sequence: TGTGCCAGCAGCTCCGGGACTAGCGGGCAAGAGACCCAGTACTTC. Residues: CASSSGTSGQETQYF.